One sample yielded the 14 T cell receptor beta chains listed below, sequenced in a study of control samples from healthy donors and cancer patients. The data were produced by immunoSEQ multiplex PCR, yet TCRdb's version contains in-frame clones alone and is incomplete. This table has tens of thousands of clones, roughly 93% appearing once. The material sequenced was blood. These receptors came from a woman aged 25 to 39 in good health.

V usage is TRBV7-9 and J usage is TRBJ2-1; no firm D call. Germline V gene data show CDR1 as SEHNR and CDR2 as FQNEAQ (reference sequence). The CDR3 covers 12 residues. Trimming took 3 bases from V and 6 from J, leaving 6 bases between them. Here the CDR3 reads CASSFSRNEQFF. In DNA, the CDR3 is TGTGCCAGCAGCTTTTCCCGCAATGAGCAGTTCTTC.

The sample holds a few counts of this clone. The rearrangement uses TRBV7-9 and TRBJ2-1; 8 bases are a match to TRBD1. Germline V gene data show CDR1 as SEHNR and CDR2 as FQNEAQ (reference sequence). V was pared by 5 bases and J by 5 bases, with 5 bases of the junction left unmatched. The CDR3 covers 14 residues. The CDR3 loop reads CASSPGQVDNEQFF. DNA for the CDR3: TGTGCCAGCAGCCCGGGACAGGTGGACAATGAGCAGTTCTTC.

The V call is TRBV4-2, the J call TRBJ1-4, with TRBD1 identical over 10 bases. Germline CDR1 reads LGHNA; CDR2 reads YNFKEQ. The V and J ends lost 1 base and 10 bases, in that order; junction bases with no gene match: 6. This CDR3 has 15 amino acids. The DNA of the CDR3 is TGTGCCAGCAGCCAAGCCGGGACAGGGGTGGGAAAACTGTTTTTT. Protein product: CASSQAGTGVGKLFF.

This clone came up a few times. The J gene is TRBJ2-1, the V gene TRBV13, with 10 bases matching TRBD2. V lost 4 bases, J lost 9 bases, and 12 bases stayed unmatched. This CDR3 has 16 amino acids. Germline V gives CDR1 PRHDT, CDR2 FYEKMQ (reference sequence). The DNA of the CDR3 is TGTGCCAGCAGCTCCCCGACTAGCGGGCTATCGCGTGAGCAGTTCTTC. It codes for CASSSPTSGLSREQFF. The full variable domain, in which reference TRBV13 and TRBJ2-1 provide the parts outside the CDR3, is AAGVIQSPRHLIKEKRETATLKCYPIPRHDTVYWYQQGPGQDPQFLISFYEKMQSDKGSIPDRFSAQQFSDYHSELNMSSLELGDSALYFCASSSPTSGLSREQFFGPGTRLTVL.

This clone is a singleton in its sample. The V call is TRBV3-1 (or the pseudogene TRBV3-2), the J call TRBJ2-5, with 11 nucleotides matching TRBD2. The CDR3 runs 15 residues. CDR1 LGHDT and CDR2 YNNKEL come from the germline V gene (reference sequence). Trimming at V came to 1 base and at J to 3 bases, leaving 1 base not matched to a gene. The CDR3 here is CASSQAGLAEETQYF. The CDR3 DNA sequence: TGTGCCAGCAGCCAAGCGGGACTAGCGGAAGAGACCCAGTACTTC.

This chain joins TRBV7-2 and TRBJ1-2, with TRBD1 identical over 7 bases. CDR1 is SGHTA and CDR2 is FQGNSA in the germline V gene. The CDR3 totals 14 residues. The junction had 13 bases not matched to a gene; V was cut back by 5 bases and J by 10 bases. CDR3 bases: TGTGCCAGCAGCCCCGACAGGGTCGTCCATCACTACACCTTC. It encodes CASSPDRVVHHYTF.

The gene calls are TRBV4-1 and TRBJ2-7; perhaps TRBD2 as D (5 bases). CDR1 is MGHRA and CDR2 is YSYEKL in the germline V gene. Trimming pared 3 bases from V and 7 bases from J, leaving 16 bases between. This CDR3 is built from 14 residues. CDR3 DNA: TGCGCCAGCAGCCAGGAGCCCCGGGGATCAGAGCAGTACTTC. Encoded protein: CASSQEPRGSEQYF.

The CDR3 sequence: CASSRLIQGLGGGTEAFF. Here the CDR3 DNA reads TGTGCCAGCAGTCGACTTATACAGGGGTTGGGGGGTGGCACTGAAGCTTTCTTT. The genes are TRBV7-6 and TRBJ1-1, with 7 bases aligning to TRBD1. The CDR3 is made up of 18 amino acids. CDR1 and CDR2 from the germline V gene are SGHVS and FNYEAQ. V lost 6 bases and J lost 4; bases outside the gene matches: 20.

The V gene is TRBV6-5, the J gene TRBJ1-2, with TRBD1 matching 10 bases. Per the germline V gene, CDR1 is MNHEY and CDR2 is SVGAGI. CDR3 length: 12 residues. The junction had 6 bases not matched to a gene; V was cut back by 9 bases and J by 8 bases. CDR3 in amino acids: CARRGTGEGYTF. CDR3 in DNA: TGTGCCAGAAGGGGGACAGGGGAAGGCTACACCTTC.

This clone was seen more than once but under ten times. The chain has TRBV27 and TRBJ2-2, with TRBD2 matching over 10 bases. After removal of 10 bases from V and 6 bases from J, the junction contained 14 bases not matched to a gene. Germline assignment: CDR1 MNHEY and CDR2 SMNVEV (reference sequence). The CDR3 is 16 amino acids. The CDR3 DNA sequence: TGTGCCACCCGGCGACAGCGGGAGGGCCGGGCCGGGGAGCTGTTTTTT. Translation gives CATRRQREGRAGELFF.

The rearrangement links TRBV30 to TRBJ1-2; D gene unclear. The germline CDR1 and CDR2 sequences are GTSNPN and SVGIG (reference sequence). The V end lost 5 bases, the J end lost 6 bases, and 13 bases lay between the germline ends. This CDR3 spans 12 amino acids. CDR3 DNA sequence: TGTGCCTGGGTTCGGACGGCAGATGGCTACACCTTC. Translation gives CAWVRTADGYTF.

The chain joins TRBV4-1 to TRBJ1-1; D not resolved. In germline, CDR1 is MGHRA, CDR2 YSYEKL. Trimming pared 5 bases from V and 2 bases from J, leaving 6 bases between. This CDR3 has 12 residues. CDR3 DNA: TGCGCCAGCAGCAAAGCTAACACTGAAGCTTTCTTT. Protein product: CASSKANTEAFF.

The chain combines TRBV27 with TRBJ2-1, with 13 bases lining up with TRBD2. V shed 4 bases and J 6 bases; nucleotides not matched to a gene: 3. The CDR3 has 15 residues. Germline lookup yields CDR1 MNHEY and CDR2 SMNVEV (reference sequence). CDR3 sequence: CASSSGTSGTNEQFF. As DNA, the CDR3 is TGTGCCAGCAGTTCCGGGACTAGCGGGACCAATGAGCAGTTCTTC.

The DNA for the CDR3 is TGCGCCAGCAGCTTAGCACAGGGGAACACTGAAGCTTTCTTT. Translated: CASSLAQGNTEAFF. The rearrangement joins TRBV5-1 to TRBJ1-1, with D possibly TRBD1 on 6 matching bases. CDR1 is SGHRS, CDR2 YFSETQ, per germline. V was shortened by 2 bases and J by 1 base, with 9 bases between the two germline ends. CDR3 size: 14 residues.